These 32 T cell receptor beta chains were all obtained from the same sample, sequenced in a study of blood T cell repertoires in COVID-19. Sequenced by immunoSEQ multiplex PCR; TCRdb stores in-frame clones only, minus some. This sample has under 200,000 clones, with 80% found just once. The source material was peripheral blood. The source is a man in his 70s with active or convalescent COVID-19.

This rearrangement joins TRBV7-9 to TRBJ1-5; D is uncertain. The CDR3 totals 14 residues. Germline CDR1 is SEHNR and CDR2 is FQNEAQ (reference sequence). Trimming stripped 2 bases from V and 7 bases from J, with 12 bases between. CDR3 region: CASSLSGSEQPQHF. The CDR3 bases are TGTGCCAGCAGCTTATCGGGATCGGAACAGCCCCAGCATTTT.

The rearrangement uses TRBV29-1 and TRBJ2-3; maybe TRBD2 (5 bases). Deletions cut 7 bases from V and 0 bases from J, with 11 bases between. Germline V lookup: CDR1 SQVTM, CDR2 ANQGSEA. The CDR3 extends over 13 amino acids. CDR3 nucleotide sequence: TGCAGCGCCCTTGGGAGCAGCACAGATACGCAGTATTTT. It yields the protein CSALGSSTDTQYF.

The chain links TRBV7-2 to TRBJ1-3; D is undetermined. The CDR3 runs 14 residues. Germline V gene data show CDR1 as SGHTA and CDR2 as FQGNSA. The V gene lost 3 bases and the J gene lost 4 bases, with 10 bases spanning the gap. The DNA for the CDR3 is TGTGCCAGCAGCTTTCCGCAGAAAGGAAACACCATATATTTT. Translation gives CASSFPQKGNTIYF.

The sample holds a few counts of this clone. This chain joins TRBV11-1 and TRBJ1-1, with unresolved D. V lost 4 bases, J lost 0 bases, and 9 bases lay in between. Germline CDR1 is SGHAT and CDR2 is FQDESV (reference sequence). CDR3 length equals 14 residues. The CDR3 DNA sequence: TGTGCCAGCAGCTATACCAGTTTGAACACTGAAGCTTTCTTT. Residues: CASSYTSLNTEAFF.

The sample holds a few counts of this clone. The same CDR3 arises from other DNA sequences in this sample as well. J is TRBJ2-5 and V is TRBV3-1 (or the pseudogene TRBV3-2); a weak D match, TRBD2 (6 bases). The CDR3 has 14 residues. Germline lookup yields CDR1 LGHDT and CDR2 YNNKEL (reference sequence). With 4 bases removed from V and 2 bases from J, the gap between germline ends came to 11 bases. CDR3 sequence reads: CASSPSGPQETQYF. DNA for the CDR3: TGTGCCAGCAGCCCCAGCGGGCCTCAAGAGACCCAGTACTTC.

This sequence joins TRBV19 and TRBJ2-2; 9 nucleotides match TRBD1. CDR1 is LNHDA, CDR2 SQIVND, per germline (reference sequence). The CDR3 sequence is 15 residues long. V trimming: 5 bases; J trimming: 5 bases; junction bases outside the gene matches: 6. The CDR3 reads CASSLGTGTTGELFF. The CDR3 nucleotides are TGTGCCAGTAGTCTAGGGACAGGGACTACCGGGGAGCTGTTTTTT.

This chain links TRBV10-1 with TRBJ2-1; 12 bases match TRBD2. This CDR3 comprises 17 residues. V lost 6 bases to trimming and J lost 2 bases; unmatched junction nucleotides: 8. Germline V gives CDR1 WNHNN, CDR2 SYGVQD (reference sequence). Here the CDR3 reads CASSRTSGTNTYNEQFF. CDR3 sequence (DNA): TGCGCCAGCAGCAGGACTAGCGGGACCAATACCTACAATGAGCAGTTCTTC.

The chain is built from TRBV18 and TRBJ2-2; D is unclear. V lost 5 bases to trimming and J lost 6 bases, with 10 bases between them. This CDR3 is built from 13 residues. CDR1 is KGHSH and CDR2 is LQKENI in the germline V gene. The CDR3 spells CASSEASSGELFF. CDR3 nucleotides: TGTGCCAGCTCAGAGGCTTCGTCCGGGGAGCTGTTTTTT.

The table lists this clone with a few counts. V and J are TRBV5-4 and TRBJ1-1; D might be TRBD1 (5 bases). Germline CDR1 reads SGHNT; CDR2 reads YYREEE (reference sequence). Trimming removed 1 base at V and 1 base at J, with 8 bases between. The CDR3 loop spans 14 amino acids. The CDR3 loop reads CASSLTGSNTEAFF. The CDR3 region has the DNA TGTGCCAGCAGCTTGACAGGCTCGAACACTGAAGCTTTCTTT.

This clone was seen a handful of times. The genes are TRBV11-2 and TRBJ2-2; possibly TRBD2 for D (5 bases). The length of the CDR3 is 16 residues. The V gene's germline CDR1 is SGHAT and CDR2 FQNNGV. V was pared by 5 bases and J by 1 base, with 14 bases between. DNA of the CDR3: TGTGCCAGCAGCCAAATTGCCCGGGGGAACACCGGGGAGCTGTTTTTT. Translated, it gives CASSQIARGNTGELFF.

The chain employs TRBV15 and TRBJ1-2; TRBD1 aligns across 8 bases. V dropped 5 bases and J dropped 2; count of bases not matched to a gene: 16. Germline values: CDR1 LNHNV, CDR2 YYDKDF (reference sequence). The CDR3 is 18 residues long. In DNA form, the CDR3 reads TGTGCCACCAGCGTCAGGGGGCCTAATCGTGAGCTAAACTATGGCTACACCTTC. Protein: CATSVRGPNRELNYGYTF.

V is TRBV18 and J is TRBJ1-2; 9 bases fit TRBD1. The CDR3 runs to 15 residues. Germline CDR1 KGHSH, CDR2 LQKENI. V trimming: 2 bases; J trimming: 4 bases; junction bases outside the gene matches: 5. CDR3 residues: CASSPDPDRGYGYTF. CDR3 nucleotides: TGTGCCAGCTCACCAGACCCGGACAGGGGCTATGGCTACACCTTC.

This chain links TRBV6-2 or TRBV6-3 with TRBJ2-7, with D maybe TRBD2 (5 bases). Looked up from germline, CDR1 is MNHEY and CDR2 is SVGEGT. The CDR3 runs to 16 residues. Trimming pared 0 bases from V and 2 bases from J, leaving 14 bases between. Here the CDR3 reads CASSYSTAGGPYEQYF. The CDR3 nucleotides are TGTGCCAGCAGTTACTCGACGGCAGGAGGTCCCTACGAGCAGTACTTC.

This chain joins TRBV2 and TRBJ2-1, with 8 bases identical to TRBD2. This CDR3 region has 13 residues. Germline CDR1 and CDR2: SNHLY and FYNNEI. The junction had 1 base not matched to a gene; V was cut back by 4 bases and J by 5 bases. CDR3 in amino acids: CASSVGLDNEQFF. The CDR3 coding sequence is TGTGCCAGCAGTGTGGGACTAGACAATGAGCAGTTCTTC.

The chain combines TRBV21-1 with TRBJ1-5; the table's TRBD1 call for D was not verified on the DNA. TRBV21-1 is an annotated pseudogene. CDR3 length: 18 amino acids. As DNA, the CDR3 is TGTGCCAGCAGCGCCCCCGGGACAGGGGTTCGGAGCAATCAGCCCCAGCATTTT. This gives the protein CASSAPGTGVRSNQPQHF.

The J gene is TRBJ1-5, the V gene TRBV25-1, with a tentative D call TRBD1 (5 bases). CDR1 and CDR2 from the germline V gene are MGHDK and SYGVNS. Trimming took off 3 bases at V and 5 bases at J, with 8 bases between the two ends. The CDR3 contains 13 residues. The CDR3: CASSEGPYQPQHF. The CDR3 DNA reads TGTGCCAGCAGTGAGGGGCCCTATCAGCCCCAGCATTTT.

The table lists this clone with a few counts. This chain joins TRBV2 and TRBJ1-2; D not certain. Germline CDR1 is SNHLY and CDR2 is FYNNEI. V lost 2 bases and J 5 bases, leaving 6 bases between the germline ends. The CDR3 runs 12 residues. DNA of the CDR3: TGTGCCAGCAGTGAAACCAGATATGGCTACACCTTC. This codes for CASSETRYGYTF. The entire variable domain, with the rest obtained from reference TRBV2 and TRBJ1-2, is as follows: EPEVTQTPSHQVTQMGQEVILRCVPISNHLYFYWYRQILGQKVEFLVSFYNNEISEKSEIFDDQFSVERPDGSNFTLKIRSTKLEDSAMYFCASSETRYGYTFGSGTRLTVV.

This chain uses TRBV5-8 with TRBJ1-1, with 8 bases identical to TRBD1. The germline gives CDR1 SGHTS, CDR2 YDEGEE. J lost 4 bases, V lost 3 bases, and 2 bases had no gene match. The CDR3 consists of 13 residues. Here the CDR3 DNA reads TGTGCCAGCAGCTCCAGGGGGCCCACTGAAGCTTTCTTT. It codes for CASSSRGPTEAFF. The entire variable domain, with the rest obtained from reference TRBV5-8 and TRBJ1-1, is as follows: EAGVTQSPTHLIKTRGQQATLRCSPISGHTSVYWYQQALGLGLQFLLWYDEGEERNRGNFPPRFSGRQFPNYSSELNVNALELEDSALYLCASSSRGPTEAFFGQGTRLTVV.

The rearrangement uses TRBV23-1 and TRBJ1-6; the D gene is possibly TRBD1 (6 bases). TRBV23-1 is assigned to the ORF class and has an uncertain function. This CDR3 comprises 15 residues. Trimming shortened V by 5 bases and J by 0 bases, and 8 bases separated the two germline ends. The CDR3 bases are TGCGCCAGCAGTACAGGGCGCTCCTATAATTCACCCCTCCACTTT. This gives the protein CASSTGRSYNSPLHF.

The chain recombines TRBV4-2 with TRBJ2-3; D not certain. The CDR3 spans 12 residues. V was trimmed by 7 bases and J by 2 bases, leaving 7 bases between them. CDR1 and CDR2 (germline): LGHNA, YNFKEQ. In nucleotides, the CDR3 is TGTGCCAGCAAGAGCACCACAGATACGCAGTATTTT. The encoded protein is CASKSTTDTQYF.

The V gene is TRBV21-1, the J gene TRBJ2-7; the table's D call of TRBD2 was not tested on the DNA. TRBV21-1 is annotated as a pseudogene. This CDR3 has 13 amino acids. The CDR3 here is CASTQRDWDEQYF. DNA of the CDR3: TGTGCCAGCACCCAAAGGGACTGGGACGAGCAGTACTTC.

The V gene is TRBV19, the J gene TRBJ2-7; 7 bases line up with TRBD2. Per germline, CDR1 LNHDA and CDR2 SQIVND (reference sequence). Trimming took 1 base from V and 5 from J; bases not matched to a gene: 5. The CDR3 is made up of 14 amino acids. The CDR3 region is CASSIAGGFHEQYF. CDR3 DNA sequence: TGTGCCAGTAGTATAGCGGGGGGATTCCACGAGCAGTACTTC.

V gene TRBV28 combines with J gene TRBJ2-5; TRBD1 agrees at 7 bases. This CDR3 contains 16 residues. Trimming took 4 bases from V and 5 from J; bases not matched to a gene: 13. CDR1 is MDHEN, CDR2 SYDVKM, per germline. The CDR3 reads CASSSPGGAGVETQYF. The CDR3 DNA sequence: TGTGCCAGCAGTTCCCCAGGGGGTGCAGGAGTGGAGACCCAGTACTTC.

This chain joins TRBV6-5 and TRBJ1-5; D perhaps matches TRBD1 (5 bases). V was pared by 2 bases and J by 5 bases, with 16 bases between. CDR1 MNHEY and CDR2 SVGAGI come from the germline V gene. The CDR3 loop spans 16 amino acids. The DNA for the CDR3 is TGTGCCAGCAGTTACGGATCAGGGATCAGGTATCAGCCCCAGCATTTT. The encoded protein is CASSYGSGIRYQPQHF.

This clone was counted between two and nine times. The chain has TRBV7-2 and TRBJ2-7; TRBD1 aligns across 10 bases. CDR1 and CDR2 (germline): SGHTA, FQGNSA. Germline trimming cut 5 bases from V and 7 bases from J; bases unmatched to any gene: 11. The CDR3 is made up of 15 amino acids. CDR3 sequence reads: CASSPGQGVFWEQYF. The CDR3 nucleotides read TGTGCCAGCAGCCCCGGACAGGGGGTTTTCTGGGAGCAGTACTTC.

J is TRBJ1-6 and V is TRBV6-1; 9 bases are a match to TRBD1. Germline CDR1 reads MNHNS; CDR2 reads SASEGT. This CDR3 is built from 15 residues. J was trimmed by 8 bases and V by 2 bases; bases with no gene match: 4. The CDR3, as DNA: TGTGCCAGCAGTGAATTGGGACAGGGATATTCACCCCTCCACTTT. Its protein is CASSELGQGYSPLHF.

This chain connects TRBV6-5 to TRBJ2-7; 7 nucleotides align to TRBD2. The CDR3 is 14 amino acids. The J segment lost 0 bases and the V segment lost 6 bases, leaving 5 bases of the junction unmatched. The germline V gene encodes CDR1 MNHEY and CDR2 SVGAGI. The chain's CDR3 is CASRAGLASYEQYF. CDR3 DNA: TGTGCCAGCAGAGCGGGACTTGCCTCCTACGAGCAGTACTTC.

This chain joins TRBV5-1 and TRBJ2-2; D not resolved. The V end lost 2 bases, the J end lost 4 bases, and 9 bases lay between the germline ends. CDR1 and CDR2 from the germline V gene are SGHRS and YFSETQ. This CDR3 is 14 amino acids long. CDR3 in DNA: TGCGCCAGCAGCTTCGCCCAACTCACCGGGGAGCTGTTTTTT. Amino acids: CASSFAQLTGELFF.

The chain employs TRBV7-8 and TRBJ1-1; the D gene is possibly TRBD1 (6 bases). Germline V gene lookup returns CDR1 SGHVS and CDR2 FQNEAQ. Trimming shortened V by 8 bases and J by 5 bases, and 24 bases separated the two germline ends. The CDR3 is made up of 16 amino acids. The CDR3 nucleotides read TGTGCCAGCGGCCGGGGGGGGGCGTTCGGTAAAACTGAAGCTTTCTTT. This codes for CASGRGGAFGKTEAFF.

The chain uses TRBV5-6 and TRBJ1-1; D not certain. The germline V and J ends were trimmed by 0 bases and 7 bases, with 13 bases remaining between them. In germline, CDR1 is SGHDT, CDR2 YYEEEE. The CDR3 is 14 amino acids. CDR3: CASSLDRLFGEAFF. CDR3 in DNA: TGTGCCAGCAGCTTGGACAGATTATTTGGTGAAGCTTTCTTT.

The CDR3 nucleotides are TGCAGCGTTGAAGAACTCGCGGGGAATGGCTACACCTTC. Translation gives CSVEELAGNGYTF. V is TRBV29-1 and J is TRBJ1-2; D not certain. This CDR3 has 13 amino acids. Trimming took 0 bases from V and 6 from J, leaving 11 bases between them. CDR1 is SQVTM and CDR2 is ANQGSEA in the germline V gene.

The rearrangement links TRBV7-9 to TRBJ1-2; D ambiguous. V was trimmed by 5 bases and J by 5 bases, leaving 21 bases between them. This CDR3 region has 16 residues. CDR1 SEHNR and CDR2 FQNEAQ come from the germline V gene (reference sequence). CDR3 residues: CASSPTLVGASYGYTF. In DNA form, the CDR3 reads TGTGCCAGCAGCCCGACGTTGGTCGGAGCCTCATATGGCTACACCTTC.